This is a list of T cell receptor beta chains from one sample in a study of PD-1 blockade in mismatch repair-deficient tumors. Sequencing used immunoSEQ multiplex PCR; TCRdb keeps in-frame clones, though not all of them. Among 30,000 to 45,000 clones listed, approximately 88% were seen once. Sequencing used PBMCs, obtained about 40 weeks after starting pembrolizumab. The source of these receptors is an adult with mismatch repair-deficient cancer. The CDR3 runs from the conserved cysteine through the conserved F or W. D genes are given only for firm matches. Clone size, where shown, is once, few, many, or a class for clones that have expanded.

V gene	clone size	J gene	D gene	CDR3 protein	CDR3 DNA
TRBV7-9	.	TRBJ1-3	TRBD1	CASSLGTVGNTIYF	TGTGCCAGCAGCCTAGGGACAGTCGGAAACACCATATATTTT
TRBV18	.	TRBJ2-5	.	CASTGLLQETQYF	TGTGCCAGCACCGGACTATTACAAGAGACCCAGTACTTC
TRBV11-2	.	TRBJ2-3	.	CASSSGSRLPQYF	TGTGCCAGCAGCTCAGGGTCCAGATTACCGCAGTATTTT
TRBV5-4	.	TRBJ2-2	.	CASSSGRQANTGELFF	TGTGCCAGCAGCTCAGGGAGACAGGCGAACACCGGGGAGCTGTTTTTT
TRBV19	.	TRBJ1-1	TRBD1	CASRDRGSKNTEAFF	TGTGCCAGTAGGGACAGGGGGAGTAAGAACACTGAAGCTTTCTTT
TRBV5-4	once	TRBJ2-1	TRBD2	CASSWEGGRDNEQFF	TGTGCCAGCAGCTGGGAGGGCGGGAGGGACAATGAGCAGTTCTTC
TRBV19	few	TRBJ1-1	.	CASSLTAGEAFF	TGTGCCAGTAGTCTCACAGCGGGTGAAGCTTTCTTT
TRBV4-2	.	TRBJ2-3	.	CASSRLDRDTDTQYF	TGTGCCAGCAGCCGACTGGACAGAGACACAGATACGCAGTATTTT
TRBV5-1	once	TRBJ1-1	.	CASSLVGATEAFF	TGCGCCAGCAGCTTGGTAGGGGCCACTGAAGCTTTCTTT
TRBV6-5	.	TRBJ1-6	TRBD1	CASRVTGGTLHF	TGTGCCAGCAGGGTCACAGGGGGCACCCTCCACTTT
TRBV5-1	.	TRBJ1-3	.	CASSSLPGSGNTIYF	TGCGCCAGCAGCTCCCTCCCGGGCTCTGGAAACACCATATATTTT
TRBV27	.	TRBJ1-1	TRBD1	CASSFDRGGKMNTEAFF	TGTGCCAGCAGTTTTGACAGGGGGGGAAAAATGAACACTGAAGCTTTCTTT
TRBV6-6	.	TRBJ2-6	.	CASSYSTGFGANVLTF	TGTGCCAGCAGTTACTCCACAGGGTTCGGGGCCAACGTCCTGACTTTC
TRBV19	.	TRBJ2-3	TRBD1	CASSIPGQGTDTQYF	TGTGCCAGTAGTATACCAGGACAGGGCACAGATACGCAGTATTTT
TRBV6-5	.	TRBJ2-3	.	CASSPIGELDTQYF	TGTGCCAGCAGCCCCATCGGGGAACTAGATACGCAGTATTTT
TRBV11-3	.	TRBJ2-7	TRBD1	CASGARTGGNEQYF	TGTGCCAGCGGCGCTAGGACAGGGGGAAACGAGCAGTACTTC
TRBV6-5	.	TRBJ2-1	.	CASSYSQGHEQFF	TGTGCCAGCAGTTACTCGCAGGGCCATGAGCAGTTCTTC
TRBV18	.	TRBJ2-7	TRBD1	CASSAGTGNAYEQYF	TGTGCCAGCTCAGCCGGGACAGGGAATGCCTACGAGCAGTACTTC
TRBV28	.	TRBJ2-1	TRBD2	CASSSVAGGLHEQFF	TGTGCCAGCAGTTCAGTTGCGGGAGGGTTACATGAGCAGTTCTTC
TRBV27	.	TRBJ2-7	.	CASSLTHGFPEQYF	TGTGCCAGCAGTTTAACCCACGGGTTCCCGGAGCAGTACTTC
TRBV2	.	TRBJ1-3	TRBD1	CASSPQGASGNTIYF	TGTGCCAGCAGTCCACAGGGGGCCTCTGGAAACACCATATATTTT
TRBV9	.	TRBJ1-2	.	CASSKGGDRVRDGYTF	TGTGCCAGCAGCAAAGGAGGGGACCGCGTAAGGGATGGCTACACCTTC